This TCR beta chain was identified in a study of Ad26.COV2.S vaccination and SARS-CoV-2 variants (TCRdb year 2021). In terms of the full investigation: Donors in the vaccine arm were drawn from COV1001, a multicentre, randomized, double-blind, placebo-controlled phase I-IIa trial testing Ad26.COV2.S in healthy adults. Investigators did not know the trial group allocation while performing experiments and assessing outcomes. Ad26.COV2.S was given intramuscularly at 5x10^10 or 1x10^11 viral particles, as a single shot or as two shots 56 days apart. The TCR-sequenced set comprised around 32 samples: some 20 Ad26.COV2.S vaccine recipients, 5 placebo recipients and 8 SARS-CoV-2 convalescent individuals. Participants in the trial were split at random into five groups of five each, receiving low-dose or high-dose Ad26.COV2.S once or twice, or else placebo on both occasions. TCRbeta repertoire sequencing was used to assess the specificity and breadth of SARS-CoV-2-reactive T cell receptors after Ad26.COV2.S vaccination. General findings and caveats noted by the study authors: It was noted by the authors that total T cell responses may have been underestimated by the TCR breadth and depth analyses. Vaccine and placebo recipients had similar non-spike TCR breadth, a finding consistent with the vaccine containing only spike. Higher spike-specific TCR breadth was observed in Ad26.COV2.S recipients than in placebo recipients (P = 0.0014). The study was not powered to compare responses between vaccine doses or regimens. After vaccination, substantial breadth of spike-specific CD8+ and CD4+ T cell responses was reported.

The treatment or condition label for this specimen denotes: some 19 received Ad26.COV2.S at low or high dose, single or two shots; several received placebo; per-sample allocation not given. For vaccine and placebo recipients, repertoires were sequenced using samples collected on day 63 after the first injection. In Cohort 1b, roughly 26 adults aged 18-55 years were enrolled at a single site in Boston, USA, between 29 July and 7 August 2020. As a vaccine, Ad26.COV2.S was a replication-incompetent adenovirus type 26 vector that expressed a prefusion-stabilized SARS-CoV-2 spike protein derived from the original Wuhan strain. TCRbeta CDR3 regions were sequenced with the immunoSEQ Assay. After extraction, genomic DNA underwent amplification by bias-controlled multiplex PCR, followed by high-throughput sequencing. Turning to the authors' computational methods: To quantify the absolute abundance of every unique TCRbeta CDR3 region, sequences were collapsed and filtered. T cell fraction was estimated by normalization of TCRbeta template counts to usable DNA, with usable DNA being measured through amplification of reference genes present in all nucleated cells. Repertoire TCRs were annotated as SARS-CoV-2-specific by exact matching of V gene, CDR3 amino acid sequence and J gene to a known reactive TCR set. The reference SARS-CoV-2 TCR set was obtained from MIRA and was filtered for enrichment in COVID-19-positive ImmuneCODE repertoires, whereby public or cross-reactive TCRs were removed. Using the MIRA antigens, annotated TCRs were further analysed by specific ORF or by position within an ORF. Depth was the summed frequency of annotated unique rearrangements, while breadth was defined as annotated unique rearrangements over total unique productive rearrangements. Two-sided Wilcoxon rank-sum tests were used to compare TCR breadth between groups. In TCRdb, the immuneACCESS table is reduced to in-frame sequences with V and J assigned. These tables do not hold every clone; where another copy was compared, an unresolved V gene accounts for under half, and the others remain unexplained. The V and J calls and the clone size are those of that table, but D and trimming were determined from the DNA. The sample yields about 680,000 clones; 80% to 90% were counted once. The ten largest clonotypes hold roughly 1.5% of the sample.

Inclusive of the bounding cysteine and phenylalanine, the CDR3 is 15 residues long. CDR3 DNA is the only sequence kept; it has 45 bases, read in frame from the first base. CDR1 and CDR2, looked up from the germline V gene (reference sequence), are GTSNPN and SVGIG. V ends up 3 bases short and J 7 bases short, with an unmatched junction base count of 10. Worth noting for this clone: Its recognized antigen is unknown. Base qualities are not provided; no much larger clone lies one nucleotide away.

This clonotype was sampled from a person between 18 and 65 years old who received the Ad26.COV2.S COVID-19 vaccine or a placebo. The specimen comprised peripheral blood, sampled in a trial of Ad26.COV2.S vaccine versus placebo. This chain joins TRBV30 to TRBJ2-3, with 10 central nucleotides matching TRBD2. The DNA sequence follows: TGTGCCTGGAGAACTACAGCGGGAGGGCGGTATACGCAGTATTTT. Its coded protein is CAWRTTAGGRYTQYF.